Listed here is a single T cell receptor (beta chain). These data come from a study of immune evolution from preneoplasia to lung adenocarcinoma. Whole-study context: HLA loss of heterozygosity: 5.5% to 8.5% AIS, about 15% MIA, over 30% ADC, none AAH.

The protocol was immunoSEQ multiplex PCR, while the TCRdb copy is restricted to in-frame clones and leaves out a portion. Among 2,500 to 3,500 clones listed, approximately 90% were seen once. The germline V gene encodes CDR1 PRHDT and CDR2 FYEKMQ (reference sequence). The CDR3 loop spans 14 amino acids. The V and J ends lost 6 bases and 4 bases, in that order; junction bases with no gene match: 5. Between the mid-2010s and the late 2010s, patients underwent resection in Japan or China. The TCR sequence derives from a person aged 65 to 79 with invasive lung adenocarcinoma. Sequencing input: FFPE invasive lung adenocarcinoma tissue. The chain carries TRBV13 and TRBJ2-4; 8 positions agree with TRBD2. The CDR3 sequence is CASSHPSGKNIQYF. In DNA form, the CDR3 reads TGTGCCAGCAGTCACCCTAGCGGGAAAAACATTCAGTACTTC.